A single sample gave rise to the 32 T cell receptor beta chains below, sequenced in a study of CD8+ T cells in alopecia areata. Extracted from the samples, RNA was reverse transcribed into cDNA to serve as the sequencing template. The table came from immunoSEQ multiplex PCR; TCRdb's copy has only in-frame clones and leaves some out. The repertoire holds 95,000 to 110,000 clones, around 59% seen once, with about 8.8% in the top ten. The specimen sequenced was CD4+ T cells sorted from blood. These receptor sequences come from a human donor in good health.

Only a few counts were recorded for this clone. This chain connects TRBV27 to TRBJ1-6, with 8 bases lining up with TRBD1. This CDR3 has 14 residues. V shed 5 bases and J 6 bases; nucleotides not matched to a gene: 3. Germline CDR1 MNHEY, CDR2 SMNVEV (reference sequence). CDR3 DNA sequence: TGTGCCAGCAGTATACAGGGGGTTAATTCACCCCTCCACTTT. The encoded protein is CASSIQGVNSPLHF.

Only a few counts were recorded for this clone. V usage is TRBV5-1 and J usage is TRBJ1-2; D remains ambiguous. Germline lookup yields CDR1 SGHRS and CDR2 YFSETQ. This CDR3 region has 13 residues. V was trimmed by 3 bases and J by 2 bases, leaving 8 bases between them. This CDR3 reads CASSYDDNYGYTF. CDR3 in DNA: TGCGCCAGCAGCTACGACGACAACTATGGCTACACCTTC.

The V gene is TRBV6-5, the J gene TRBJ2-1, with D unresolved. Trimming took off 11 bases at V and 7 bases at J, with 12 bases between the two ends. The CDR3 contains 11 residues. The germline gives CDR1 MNHEY, CDR2 SVGAGI. The CDR3: CARPSVNEQFF. CDR3 DNA sequence: TGTGCCCGTCCCTCGGTGAATGAGCAGTTCTTC.

This clone was picked up one time. The chain has TRBV30 and TRBJ1-1; weak D call: TRBD1 (6 bases). From germline, CDR1 is GTSNPN and CDR2 SVGIG (reference sequence). The CDR3 has 12 residues. The V end lost 2 bases, the J end lost 8 bases, and 12 bases lay between the germline ends. Here the CDR3 reads CAWSFHRGEAFF. The CDR3, as DNA: TGTGCCTGGAGTTTTCATAGGGGGGAAGCTTTCTTT.

The V gene is TRBV4-2, the J gene TRBJ2-2; a possible D gene is TRBD1 (6 bases). The V gene's germline CDR1 is LGHNA and CDR2 YNFKEQ. The germline V and J ends were trimmed by 0 bases and 6 bases, with 14 bases remaining between them. This CDR3 is 16 amino acids long. This CDR3 is CASSQDSRGSSGELFF. The CDR3 bases are TGTGCCAGCAGCCAAGATAGTAGGGGGTCCTCCGGGGAGCTGTTTTTT.

This clone was counted a single time. V gene TRBV30 combines with J gene TRBJ2-2; TRBD1 matches 8 bases. Germline-derived CDR1 and CDR2 are GTSNPN and SVGIG (reference sequence). The length of the CDR3 is 15 residues. V dropped 5 bases and J dropped 6; count of bases not matched to a gene: 11. The CDR3 protein is CAWGAVGRGPGELFF. The CDR3 bases are TGTGCCTGGGGAGCGGTGGGCAGGGGGCCCGGGGAGCTGTTTTTT.

The table lists this clone with a count of one. The chain is built from TRBV20-1 and TRBJ2-7, with a tentative D call TRBD2 (5 bases). The germline V gene has CDR1 DFQATT and CDR2 SNEGSKA (reference sequence). V was shortened by 1 base and J by 7 bases, with 8 bases between the two germline ends. This CDR3 has 11 amino acids. The CDR3 loop is CSARVLAEQYF. The CDR3 region has the DNA TGCAGTGCTAGAGTTCTAGCTGAGCAGTACTTC.

The genes are TRBV29-1 and TRBJ1-2, with 7 bases that match TRBD1. The trim removed 5 bases at V and 2 bases at J, leaving 8 bases unmatched. The CDR3 has 14 amino acids. Germline V CDR1 and CDR2: SQVTM, ANQGSEA. This chain's CDR3 is CSVSGQLLNYGYTF. The CDR3 DNA sequence: TGCAGCGTTTCGGGACAGCTTTTAAACTATGGCTACACCTTC.

This CDR3 is CASSPPTTGGSEQYF. The CDR3 nucleotides are TGTGCCAGCAGTCCCCCGACGACAGGGGGCAGCGAGCAGTACTTC. This chain connects TRBV6-5 to TRBJ2-7, with 10 bases fitting TRBD1. CDR1 and CDR2 (germline): MNHEY, SVGAGI. Trimming took 5 bases from V and 6 from J; bases not matched to a gene: 10. The CDR3 extends over 15 amino acids.

This sequence joins TRBV6-5 and TRBJ2-3; 9 nucleotides line up with TRBD2. This CDR3 region has 16 residues. Germline trimming cut 3 bases from V and 6 bases from J; bases unmatched to any gene: 10. CDR1 is MNHEY and CDR2 is SVGAGI in the germline V gene. CDR3 amino acids: CASSYRPSGAKDTQYF. The CDR3 coding sequence is TGTGCCAGCAGTTATCGGCCTAGCGGGGCCAAGGATACGCAGTATTTT.

The sample holds one count of this clone. This rearrangement joins TRBV7-9 to TRBJ2-7; D remains ambiguous. With 1 base removed from V and 7 bases from J, the gap between germline ends came to 11 bases. The CDR3 is made up of 13 amino acids. The germline gives CDR1 SEHNR, CDR2 FQNEAQ (reference sequence). The chain's CDR3 is CASSLEALGEQYF. CDR3 DNA sequence: TGTGCCAGCAGCTTAGAGGCTCTGGGGGAGCAGTACTTC.

The chain is built from TRBV25-1 and TRBJ1-6, with D perhaps matching TRBD1 (6 bases). Trimming removed 6 bases from V and 6 bases from J, with 12 bases in between. Germline loops: CDR1 MGHDK, CDR2 SYGVNS. The CDR3 is 14 residues long. The CDR3 is CASRENRVNSPLHF. CDR3 DNA: TGTGCCAGCAGAGAAAACAGGGTTAATTCACCCCTCCACTTT.

The table lists this clone with a count of one. The genes are TRBV30 and TRBJ2-5; no reliable D call. Germline CDR1 reads GTSNPN; CDR2 reads SVGIG (reference sequence). CDR3 size: 11 residues. V lost 5 bases and J lost 4, with 8 bases in between. In DNA, the CDR3 is TGTGCCTGGGGGGATGGAGAGACCCAGTACTTC. Its protein product is CAWGDGETQYF.

The chain is built from TRBV19 and TRBJ2-7; 8 positions agree with TRBD2. The J segment lost 7 bases and the V segment lost 6 bases, leaving 8 bases of the junction unmatched. CDR3 length equals 13 residues. The germline V gene encodes CDR1 LNHDA and CDR2 SQIVND (reference sequence). The CDR3 nucleotides are TGTGCCAGTAGCGGGGGGGCGCCTCGGGAGCAGTACTTC. Translated: CASSGGAPREQYF. Full variable domain (remainder filled in from reference TRBV19 and TRBJ2-7): DGGITQSPKYLFRKEGQNVTLSCEQNLNHDAMYWYRQDPGQGLRLIYYSQIVNDFQKGDIAEGYSVSREKKESFPLTVTSAQKNPTAFYLCASSGGAPREQYFGPGTRLTVT.

This chain links TRBV7-2 with TRBJ2-5; 7 bases match TRBD2. Germline V lookup: CDR1 SGHTA, CDR2 FQGNSA. Germline trimming cut 3 bases from V and 5 bases from J; bases unmatched to any gene: 3. This CDR3 is built from 13 residues. DNA of the CDR3: TGTGCCAGCAGCTTCGGACTAGTGGAGACCCAGTACTTC. Its translation: CASSFGLVETQYF.

The V call is TRBV11-2, the J call TRBJ2-1; TRBD2 agrees at 10 bases. The CDR3 runs 15 residues. J was trimmed by 6 bases and V by 4 bases; bases with no gene match: 6. The germline V gene has CDR1 SGHAT and CDR2 FQNNGV. The CDR3 reads CASSSTSGAGNEQFF. CDR3 DNA: TGTGCCAGCAGCTCAACTAGCGGGGCCGGCAATGAGCAGTTCTTC.

This clone was seen more than once but under ten times. The gene calls are TRBV2 and TRBJ2-1, with 12 bases fitting TRBD2. With V trimmed by 6 bases and J by 7 bases, 7 bases remained unmatched. The CDR3 covers 15 residues. CDR1 and CDR2 (germline): SNHLY, FYNNEI. CDR3 in DNA: TGTGCCAGCAGGGTGAGACTAGCGGGGGTGAATGAGCAGTTCTTC. It specifies CASRVRLAGVNEQFF. Together with reference TRBV2 and TRBJ2-1, the CDR3 gives the full variable domain: EPEVTQTPSHQVTQMGQEVILRCVPISNHLYFYWYRQILGQKVEFLVSFYNNEISEKSEIFDDQFSVERPDGSNFTLKIRSTKLEDSAMYFCASRVRLAGVNEQFFGPGTRLTVL.

This chain connects TRBV29-1 to TRBJ2-3; D tentatively fits TRBD1 or TRBD2 (5 bases each). Germline V CDR1 and CDR2: SQVTM, ANQGSEA. The CDR3 runs to 13 residues. Trimming removed 6 bases at V and 4 bases at J, with 14 bases between. DNA for the CDR3: TGCAGCGTGAGGGGCAGGTTTGCAGATACGCAGTATTTT. This sequence encodes CSVRGRFADTQYF.

The V and J genes are TRBV4-2 and TRBJ2-1, with 8 bases lining up with TRBD2. Germline V gene sequence: CDR1 LGHNA, CDR2 YNFKEQ. The CDR3 contains 14 residues. With 4 bases clipped from V and 5 bases from J, the junction kept 4 bases outside the gene matches. The CDR3 DNA follows: TGTGCCAGCAGCCCGACGGGGGGGGACAATGAGCAGTTCTTC. The encoded protein is CASSPTGGDNEQFF.

This clone occurred a few times. The chain has TRBV5-4 and TRBJ2-5; tentative D call: TRBD1 (5 bases). CDR1 is SGHNT and CDR2 is YYREEE in the germline V gene (reference sequence). V was trimmed by 4 bases and J by 5 bases, leaving 12 bases between them. CDR3 length: 13 amino acids. The DNA for the CDR3 is TGTGCCAGCAGCCTGAGAAGGGGCGAGACCCAGTACTTC. Translating gives CASSLRRGETQYF.

The rearrangement uses TRBV30 and TRBJ1-2, with 8 bases aligning to TRBD1. Germline lookup yields CDR1 GTSNPN and CDR2 SVGIG (reference sequence). With 3 bases clipped from V and 4 bases from J, the junction kept 7 bases outside the gene matches. The CDR3 contains 14 residues. The CDR3 sequence: CAWSVQGGSYGYTF. In nucleotides, the CDR3 is TGTGCCTGGAGCGTACAGGGGGGGAGCTATGGCTACACCTTC.

The chain combines TRBV30 with TRBJ1-2, with unresolved D. Per germline, CDR1 GTSNPN and CDR2 SVGIG (reference sequence). This CDR3 comprises 15 residues. V lost 3 bases and J 4 bases, leaving 18 bases between the germline ends. CDR3 sequence: CAWRDLFEPTYGYTF. The CDR3 DNA reads TGTGCCTGGAGGGACCTTTTCGAGCCAACCTATGGCTACACCTTC.

This clone was counted a few times. This chain uses TRBV4-2 with TRBJ1-2, with D perhaps matching TRBD1 (6 bases). V dropped 3 bases and J dropped 7 bases, with 9 bases sitting between them. CDR1 is LGHNA and CDR2 is YNFKEQ in the germline V gene. CDR3 size: 12 residues. The CDR3 here is CASSQYRAGYTF. As DNA, the CDR3 is TGTGCCAGCAGCCAGTACAGGGCTGGCTACACCTTC.

The chain joins TRBV25-1 to TRBJ2-6; 7 nucleotides line up with TRBD1. J lost 0 bases, V lost 5 bases, and 7 bases had no gene match. The CDR3 totals 17 residues. Germline V lookup: CDR1 MGHDK, CDR2 SYGVNS. The CDR3 bases are TGTGCCAGCAGTCAAAACAGGGGAATCTCTGGGGCCAACGTCCTGACTTTC. This codes for CASSQNRGISGANVLTF.

This clone occurred a few times. V and J are TRBV29-1 and TRBJ2-7, with 7 bases aligning to TRBD1. The CDR3 extends over 13 amino acids. The germline V gene has CDR1 SQVTM and CDR2 ANQGSEA. V was pared by 7 bases and J by 5 bases, with 11 bases of the junction left unmatched. The CDR3 coding sequence is TGCAGCGCCGGACAGGCATCGGGTCACGAGCAGTACTTC. Translated: CSAGQASGHEQYF.

The chain employs TRBV9 and TRBJ1-2; 7 nucleotides align to TRBD1. Germline-derived CDR1 and CDR2 are SGDLS and YYNGEE. The CDR3 extends over 16 amino acids. The V gene end was trimmed by 0 bases and the J gene end by 2 bases; junction bases not matched to a gene: 7. CDR3 in amino acids: CASSVATGRVNYGYTF. CDR3 nucleotide sequence: TGTGCCAGCAGCGTAGCGACAGGGCGGGTCAACTATGGCTACACCTTC.

V is TRBV6-6 and J is TRBJ1-6; possibly TRBD1 for D (6 bases). The germline V and J ends were trimmed by 2 bases and 7 bases, with 9 bases remaining between them. The CDR3 totals 14 residues. The germline V gene encodes CDR1 MNHNY and CDR2 SVGAGI (reference sequence). This CDR3 reads CASSYIRGNSPLHF. CDR3 in DNA: TGTGCCAGCAGTTACATCAGGGGCAATTCACCCCTCCACTTT.

This clone was counted a few times. This rearrangement joins TRBV4-2 to TRBJ1-2; the D is unclear. The CDR3 length is 16 residues. Germline V CDR1 and CDR2: LGHNA, YNFKEQ. V was trimmed by 0 bases and J by 0 bases, leaving 11 bases between them. CDR3 nucleotide sequence: TGTGCCAGCAGCCAAGATACGGCAGGCCCTAACTATGGCTACACCTTC. Translation gives CASSQDTAGPNYGYTF.

This clone was seen a single time. The chain links TRBV6-6 to TRBJ1-1, with a weak D call TRBD1 (5 bases). The CDR3 consists of 13 residues. V shed 7 bases and J shed 4 bases, with 13 bases lying between them. The germline V gene has CDR1 MNHNY and CDR2 SVGAGI (reference sequence). The CDR3 sequence: CASKLDRSTEAFF. Here the CDR3 DNA reads TGTGCCAGCAAGCTCGACAGATCCACTGAAGCTTTCTTT.

The chain employs TRBV7-3 and TRBJ2-1, with a tentative D call TRBD2 (5 bases). CDR1 is SGHTA and CDR2 is FQGTGA in the germline V gene. This CDR3 spans 15 amino acids. The V end was cut by 2 bases, the J end by 2 bases, with 10 bases between. CDR3 amino acids: CASSLDGGPYNEQFF. The DNA for the CDR3 is TGTGCCAGCAGCTTAGATGGCGGGCCCTACAATGAGCAGTTCTTC.

As regards this clone: Mismatch with germline at one junction end may stem from a read error. J is TRBJ1-5 and V is TRBV7-2; the match to TRBD1 covers 8 bases. This CDR3 has 13 amino acids. Germline CDR1 and CDR2: SGHTA and FQGNSA. The CDR3: CVSSASGGQPQHF. The CDR3 DNA reads TGTGTCAGCAGCGCATCAGGGGGCCAGCCCCAGCATTTT.

This clone was found a few times. The gene calls are TRBV5-1 and TRBJ2-6; 7 nucleotides align to TRBD1. CDR1 SGHRS and CDR2 YFSETQ come from the germline V gene. This CDR3 spans 15 amino acids. V lost 5 bases to trimming and J lost 2 bases; unmatched junction nucleotides: 4. For the CDR3, the DNA is TGCGCCAGCAGATCAACAGGGGCTGGGGCCAACGTCCTGACTTTC. This encodes CASRSTGAGANVLTF.